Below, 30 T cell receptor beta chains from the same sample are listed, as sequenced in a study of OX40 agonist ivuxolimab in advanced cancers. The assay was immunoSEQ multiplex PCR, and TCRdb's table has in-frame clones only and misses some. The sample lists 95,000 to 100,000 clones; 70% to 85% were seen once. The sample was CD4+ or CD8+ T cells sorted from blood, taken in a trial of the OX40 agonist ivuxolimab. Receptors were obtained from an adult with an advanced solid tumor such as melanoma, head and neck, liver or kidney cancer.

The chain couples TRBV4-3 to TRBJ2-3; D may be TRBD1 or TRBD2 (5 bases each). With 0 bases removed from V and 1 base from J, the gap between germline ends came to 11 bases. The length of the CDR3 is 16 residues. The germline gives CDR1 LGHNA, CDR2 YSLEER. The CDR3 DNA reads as TGCGCCAGCAGCCAAGAAGCAGTGGGGGGCACAGATACGCAGTATTTT. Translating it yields CASSQEAVGGTDTQYF.

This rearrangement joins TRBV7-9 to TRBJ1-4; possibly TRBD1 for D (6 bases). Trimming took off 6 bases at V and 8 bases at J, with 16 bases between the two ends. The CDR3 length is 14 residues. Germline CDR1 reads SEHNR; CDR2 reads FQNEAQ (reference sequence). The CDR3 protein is CASRAGAVGEKLFF. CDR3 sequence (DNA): TGTGCCAGCAGGGCAGGGGCTGTCGGGGAAAAACTGTTTTTT. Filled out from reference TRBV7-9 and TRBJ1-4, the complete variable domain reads DTGVSQNPRHKITKRGQNVTFRCDPISEHNRLYWYRQTLGQGPEFLTYFQNEAQLEKSRLLSDRFSAERPKGSFSTLEIQRTEQGDSAMYLCASRAGAVGEKLFFGSGTQLSVL.

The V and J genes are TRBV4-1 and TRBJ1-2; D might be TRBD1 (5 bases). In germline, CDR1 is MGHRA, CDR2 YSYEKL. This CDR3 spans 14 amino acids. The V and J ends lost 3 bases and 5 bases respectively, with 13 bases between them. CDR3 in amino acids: CASSQASGTYGYTF. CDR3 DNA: TGCGCCAGCAGCCAGGCCTCCGGGACTTATGGCTACACCTTC.

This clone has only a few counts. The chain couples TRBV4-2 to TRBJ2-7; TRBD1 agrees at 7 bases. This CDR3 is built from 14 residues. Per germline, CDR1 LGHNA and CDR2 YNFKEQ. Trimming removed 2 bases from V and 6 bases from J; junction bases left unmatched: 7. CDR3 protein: CASSQQIQGREQYF. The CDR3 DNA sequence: TGTGCCAGCAGCCAACAGATACAGGGGCGCGAGCAGTACTTC.

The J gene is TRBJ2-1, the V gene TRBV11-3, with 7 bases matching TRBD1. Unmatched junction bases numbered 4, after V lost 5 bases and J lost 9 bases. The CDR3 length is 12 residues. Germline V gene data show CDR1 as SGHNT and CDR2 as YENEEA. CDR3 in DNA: TGTGCCAGCAGCCCGACAGGGATTGAGCAGTTCTTC. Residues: CASSPTGIEQFF.

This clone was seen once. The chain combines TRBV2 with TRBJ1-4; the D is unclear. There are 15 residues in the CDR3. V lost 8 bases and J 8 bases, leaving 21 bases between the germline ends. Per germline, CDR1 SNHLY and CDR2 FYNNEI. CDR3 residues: CASRVALVPGEKLFF. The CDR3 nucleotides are TGTGCCAGCCGGGTAGCACTCGTCCCGGGGGAAAAACTGTTTTTT.

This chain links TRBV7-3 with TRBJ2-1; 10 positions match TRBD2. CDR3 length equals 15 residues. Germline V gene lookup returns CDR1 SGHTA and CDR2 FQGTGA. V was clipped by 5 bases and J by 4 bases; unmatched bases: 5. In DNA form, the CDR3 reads TGTGCCAGCAGCCCATTAGCGGGGGGATACAATGAGCAGTTCTTC. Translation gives CASSPLAGGYNEQFF.

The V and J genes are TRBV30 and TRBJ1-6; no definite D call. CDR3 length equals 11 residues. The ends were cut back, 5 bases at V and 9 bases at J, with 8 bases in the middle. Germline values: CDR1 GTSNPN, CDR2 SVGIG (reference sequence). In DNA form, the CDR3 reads TGTGCCTGGGACCATGGTTCACCCCTCCACTTT. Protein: CAWDHGSPLHF.

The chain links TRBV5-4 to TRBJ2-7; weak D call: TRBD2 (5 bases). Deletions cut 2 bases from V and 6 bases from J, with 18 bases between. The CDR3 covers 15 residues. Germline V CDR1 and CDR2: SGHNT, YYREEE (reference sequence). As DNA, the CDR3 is TGTGCCAGCAGCTTCATCGGGGTAACGATGGGCGAGCAGTACTTC. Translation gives CASSFIGVTMGEQYF.

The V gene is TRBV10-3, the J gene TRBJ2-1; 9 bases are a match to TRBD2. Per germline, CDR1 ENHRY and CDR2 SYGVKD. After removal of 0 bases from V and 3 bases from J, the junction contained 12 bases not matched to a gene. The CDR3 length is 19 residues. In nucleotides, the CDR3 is TGTGCCATCAGTGAGTCGACTCTTGGCTTAGCGGGAGTCTACAATGAGCAGTTCTTC. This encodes CAISESTLGLAGVYNEQFF.

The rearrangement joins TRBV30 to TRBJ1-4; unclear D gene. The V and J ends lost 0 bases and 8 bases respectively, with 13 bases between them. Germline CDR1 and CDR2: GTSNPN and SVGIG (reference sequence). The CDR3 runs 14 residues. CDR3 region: CAWSVPTRREKLFF. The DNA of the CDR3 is TGTGCCTGGAGTGTCCCAACTCGGAGGGAAAAACTGTTTTTT.

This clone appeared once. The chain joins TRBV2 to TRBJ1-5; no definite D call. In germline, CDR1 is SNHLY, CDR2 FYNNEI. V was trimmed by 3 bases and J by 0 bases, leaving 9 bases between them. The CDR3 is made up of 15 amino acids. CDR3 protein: CASSEGRLSNQPQHF. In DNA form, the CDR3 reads TGTGCCAGCAGTGAGGGCAGGCTTAGCAATCAGCCCCAGCATTTT. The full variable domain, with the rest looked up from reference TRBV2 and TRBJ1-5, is EPEVTQTPSHQVTQMGQEVILRCVPISNHLYFYWYRQILGQKVEFLVSFYNNEISEKSEIFDDQFSVERPDGSNFTLKIRSTKLEDSAMYFCASSEGRLSNQPQHFGDGTRLSIL.

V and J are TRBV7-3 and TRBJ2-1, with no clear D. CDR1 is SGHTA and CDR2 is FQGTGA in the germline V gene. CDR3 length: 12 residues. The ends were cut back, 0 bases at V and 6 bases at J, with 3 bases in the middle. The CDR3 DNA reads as TGTGCCAGCAGCTTAACGGGCAATGAGCAGTTCTTC. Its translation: CASSLTGNEQFF.

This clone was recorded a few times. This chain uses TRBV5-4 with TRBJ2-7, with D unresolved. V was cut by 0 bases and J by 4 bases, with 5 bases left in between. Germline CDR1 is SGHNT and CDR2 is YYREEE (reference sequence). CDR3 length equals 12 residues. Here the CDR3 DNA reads TGTGCCAGCAGCTTGGATGCGTACGAGCAGTACTTC. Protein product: CASSLDAYEQYF.

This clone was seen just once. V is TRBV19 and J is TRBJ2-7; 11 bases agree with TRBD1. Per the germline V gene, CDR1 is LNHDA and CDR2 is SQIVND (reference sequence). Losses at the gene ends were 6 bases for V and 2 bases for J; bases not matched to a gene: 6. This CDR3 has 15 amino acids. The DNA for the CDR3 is TGTGCCAGTAGCCCCTGGGACAGGGGGACCTACGAGCAGTACTTC. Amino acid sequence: CASSPWDRGTYEQYF.

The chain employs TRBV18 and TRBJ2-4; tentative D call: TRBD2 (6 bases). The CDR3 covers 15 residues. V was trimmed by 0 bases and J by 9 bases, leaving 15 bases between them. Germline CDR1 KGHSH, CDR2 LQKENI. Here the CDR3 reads CASSPPRSNGGIQYF. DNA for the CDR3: TGTGCCAGCTCACCACCGCGGAGTAACGGGGGCATTCAGTACTTC.

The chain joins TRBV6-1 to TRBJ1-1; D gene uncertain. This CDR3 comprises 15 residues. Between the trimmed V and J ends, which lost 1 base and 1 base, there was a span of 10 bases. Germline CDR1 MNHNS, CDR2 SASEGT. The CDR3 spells CASSEGSWGNTEAFF. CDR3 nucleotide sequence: TGTGCCAGCAGTGAAGGGTCGTGGGGGAACACTGAAGCTTTCTTT.

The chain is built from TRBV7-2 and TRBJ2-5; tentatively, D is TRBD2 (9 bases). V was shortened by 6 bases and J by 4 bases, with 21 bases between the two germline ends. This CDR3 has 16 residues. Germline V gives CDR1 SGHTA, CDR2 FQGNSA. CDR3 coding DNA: TGTGCCAGCAGGCAGGGGGCAGCGGGAGGACCAGAGACCCAGTACTTC. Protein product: CASRQGAAGGPETQYF.

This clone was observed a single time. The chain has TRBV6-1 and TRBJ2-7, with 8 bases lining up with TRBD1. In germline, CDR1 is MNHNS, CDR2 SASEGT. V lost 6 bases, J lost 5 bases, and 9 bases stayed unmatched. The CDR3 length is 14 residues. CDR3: CASRAGTGVHEQYF. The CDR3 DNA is TGTGCCAGCAGGGCCGGGACAGGTGTCCACGAGCAGTACTTC.

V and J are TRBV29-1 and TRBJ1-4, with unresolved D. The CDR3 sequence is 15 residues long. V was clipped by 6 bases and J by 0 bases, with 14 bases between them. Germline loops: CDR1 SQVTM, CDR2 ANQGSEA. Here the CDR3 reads CSVGGFDATNEKLFF. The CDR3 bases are TGCAGCGTCGGAGGATTTGATGCAACTAATGAAAAACTGTTTTTT. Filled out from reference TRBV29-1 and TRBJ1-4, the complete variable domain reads SAVISQKPSRDICQRGTSLTIQCQVDSQVTMMFWYRQQPGQSLTLIATANQGSEATYESGFVIDKFPISRPNLTFSTLTVSNMSPEDSSIYLCSVGGFDATNEKLFFGSGTQLSVL.

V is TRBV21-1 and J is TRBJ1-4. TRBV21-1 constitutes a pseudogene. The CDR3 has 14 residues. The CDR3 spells CASSRRTTNEKLFF. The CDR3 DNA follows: TGTGCCAGCAGCAGACGGACAACTAATGAAAAACTGTTTTTT.

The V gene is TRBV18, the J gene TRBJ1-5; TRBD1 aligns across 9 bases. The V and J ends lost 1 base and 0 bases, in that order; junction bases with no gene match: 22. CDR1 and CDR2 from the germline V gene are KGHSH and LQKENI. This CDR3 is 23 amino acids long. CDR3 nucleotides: TGTGCCAGCTCACCACTCGGGGCAAGTAGTCCGGGACAGGGATATTATAGCAATCAGCCCCAGCATTTT. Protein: CASSPLGASSPGQGYYSNQPQHF.

This CDR3 reads CASHRGVSGTEAFF. The CDR3 nucleotides are TGTGCCAGTCATAGAGGGGTTTCGGGGACTGAAGCTTTCTTT. This rearrangement joins TRBV6-5 to TRBJ1-1; D may be TRBD1 (5 bases). The CDR3 has 14 residues. V was shortened by 9 bases and J by 5 bases, with 19 bases between the two germline ends. The V gene's germline CDR1 is MNHEY and CDR2 SVGAGI.

CDR3 loop: CASSFKGRGTNEKLFF. In nucleotides, the CDR3 is TGTGCCAGCAGCTTCAAGGGGCGAGGAACTAATGAAAAACTGTTTTTT. The chain joins TRBV5-6 to TRBJ1-4; D perhaps matches TRBD1 (5 bases). This CDR3 region has 16 residues. V dropped 2 bases and J dropped 1 base, with 12 bases sitting between them. Germline V lookup: CDR1 SGHDT, CDR2 YYEEEE.

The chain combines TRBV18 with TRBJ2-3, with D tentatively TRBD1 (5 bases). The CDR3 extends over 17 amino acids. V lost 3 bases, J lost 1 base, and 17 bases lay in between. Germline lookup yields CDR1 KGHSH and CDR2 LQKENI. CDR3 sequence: CASSPQRPGSGTDTQYF. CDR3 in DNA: TGTGCCAGCTCACCCCAACGGCCAGGGTCTGGCACAGATACGCAGTATTTT.

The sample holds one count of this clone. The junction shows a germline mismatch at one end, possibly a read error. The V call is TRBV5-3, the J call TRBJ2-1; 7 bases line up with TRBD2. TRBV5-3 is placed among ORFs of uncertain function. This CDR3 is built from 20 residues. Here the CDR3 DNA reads TGTGCCAGAAGCTTGGGTCTGGCGGGGGTCTGCGCGAGCTCCTACAGTGAGCAGTTCTTC. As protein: CARSLGLAGVCASSYSEQFF.

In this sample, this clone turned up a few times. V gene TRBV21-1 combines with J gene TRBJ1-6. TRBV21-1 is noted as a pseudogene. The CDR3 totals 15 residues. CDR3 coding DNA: TGTGCCAGCAGCAAGGTCCGATGGGGGAATTCACCCCTCCACTTT. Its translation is CASSKVRWGNSPLHF.

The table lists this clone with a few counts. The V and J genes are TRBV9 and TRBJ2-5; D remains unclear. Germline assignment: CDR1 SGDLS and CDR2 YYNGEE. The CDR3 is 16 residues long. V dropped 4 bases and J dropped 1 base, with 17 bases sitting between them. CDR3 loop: CASSRADGRLQETQYF. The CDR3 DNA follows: TGTGCCAGCAGCCGCGCCGATGGGCGTCTCCAAGAGACCCAGTACTTC.

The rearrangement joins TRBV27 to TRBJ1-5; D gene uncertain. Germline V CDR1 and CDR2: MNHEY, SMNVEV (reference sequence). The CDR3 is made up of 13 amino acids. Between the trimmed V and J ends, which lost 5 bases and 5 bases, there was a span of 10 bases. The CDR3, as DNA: TGTGCCAGCAGTACCCGGACGGATCAGCCCCAGCATTTT. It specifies CASSTRTDQPQHF.

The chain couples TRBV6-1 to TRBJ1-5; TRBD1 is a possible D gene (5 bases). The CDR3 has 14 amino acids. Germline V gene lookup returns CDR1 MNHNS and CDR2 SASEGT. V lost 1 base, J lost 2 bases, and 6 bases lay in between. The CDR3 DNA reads TGTGCCAGCAGTGAAGGCAGGGGCAATCAGCCCCAGCATTTT. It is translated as CASSEGRGNQPQHF.